The rows below give T cell receptor beta chains drawn from one sample of a study of blood T cell repertoires in COVID-19. Clones were sequenced by immunoSEQ multiplex PCR, and TCRdb holds only the in-frame ones, with some missing. The sample yields 90,000 to 150,000 clones, around 87% seen once. Material for sequencing was peripheral blood. All receptors come from a man between 65 and 85 years old with active or convalescent COVID-19. Both conserved end residues are part of each CDR3. A D gene is named only where the DNA matches it firmly. Clone size is stated in some rows and not others, as once, few, many or a class when expanded.

d_gene,v_gene,j_gene,abundance,CDR3aa,CDR3nt
TRBD1,TRBV6-5,TRBJ2-3,NA,CASIINRGSTDTQYF,TGTGCCAGCATTATTAACAGGGGTAGCACAGATACGCAGTATTTT
TRBD1,TRBV5-4,TRBJ1-6,NA,CASSQRTGVNSPLHF,TGTGCCAGCAGCCAACGGACAGGTGTTAATTCACCCCTCCACTTT
TRBD2,TRBV28,TRBJ2-2,NA,CASSLTLAGGVGELFF,TGTGCCAGCAGTTTGACACTAGCGGGAGGCGTCGGGGAGCTGTTTTTT
TRBD1,TRBV28,TRBJ1-2,few,CASSRSGAGQGYGYTF,TGTGCCAGCAGTCGATCAGGGGCGGGACAGGGCTATGGCTACACCTTC
TRBD1,TRBV28,TRBJ1-1,NA,CASSPIGTGMGSTEAFF,TGTGCCAGCAGTCCAATTGGGACAGGGATGGGAAGCACTGAAGCTTTCTTT
NA,TRBV27,TRBJ2-3,NA,CASSPGGGGGTDTQYF,TGTGCCAGCAGCCCTGGAGGGGGCGGAGGCACAGATACGCAGTATTTT
NA,TRBV5-1,TRBJ2-7,NA,CASSLGSAGASYEQYF,TGCGCCAGCAGCTTGGGTTCAGCGGGCGCATCCTACGAGCAGTACTTC
NA,TRBV5-1,TRBJ2-5,NA,CASTHGGGREETQYF,TGCGCCAGCACCCACGGTGGAGGGCGCGAGGAGACCCAGTACTTC
TRBD2,TRBV11-2,TRBJ2-3,NA,CASSLVAGGADTQYF,TGTGCCAGCAGCTTAGTAGCGGGAGGGGCAGATACGCAGTATTTT
NA,TRBV7-9,TRBJ2-4,NA,CASSFGVAKNIQYF,TGTGCCAGCAGCTTCGGGGTAGCCAAAAACATTCAGTACTTC
TRBD1,TRBV28,TRBJ1-1,NA,CASSLPDRGPGTEAFF,TGTGCCAGCAGTTTACCAGACAGGGGGCCGGGGACTGAAGCTTTCTTT
TRBD1,TRBV24-1,TRBJ1-1,NA,CATSDAGTGPGRGAFF,TGTGCCACCAGTGATGCCGGGACAGGCCCAGGAAGGGGAGCTTTCTTT
NA,TRBV9,TRBJ2-1,once,CASSGDKNEQFF,TGTGCCAGCAGCGGAGACAAAAATGAGCAGTTCTTC
NA,TRBV7-9,TRBJ2-1,NA,CASSSYPNYNEQFF,TGTGCCAGCAGCTCCTACCCTAATTACAATGAGCAGTTCTTC
TRBD1,TRBV5-6,TRBJ1-2,few,CASSFGTVYYGYTF,TGTGCCAGCAGCTTCGGGACAGTTTATTATGGCTACACCTTC
NA,TRBV2,TRBJ2-1,few,CASTRTSTYNEQFF,TGTGCCAGCACTCGGACAAGTACCTACAATGAGCAGTTCTTC
TRBD2,TRBV6-1,TRBJ2-7,NA,CASSEIPGLAPEQYF,TGTGCCAGCAGTGAAATACCGGGACTAGCGCCTGAGCAGTACTTC
NA,TRBV2,TRBJ2-3,NA,CASLLEVSSTDTQYF,TGTGCCAGCCTGTTGGAGGTTAGCTCTACAGATACGCAGTATTTT
NA,TRBV18,TRBJ1-1,NA,CASSPGDGAEAFF,TGTGCCAGCTCACCTGGCGACGGGGCTGAAGCTTTCTTT
NA,TRBV13,TRBJ2-7,NA,CASSLGGTGIYEQYF,TGTGCCAGCAGCTTAGGCGGGACTGGAATCTACGAGCAGTACTTC
TRBD1,TRBV7-9,TRBJ1-2,NA,CASRAGTGYGYTF,TGTGCCAGCAGGGCCGGGACAGGTTATGGCTACACCTTC
NA,TRBV30,TRBJ1-2,NA,CAWSVGGSGYTF,TGTGCCTGGAGTGTTGGAGGGAGCGGCTACACCTTC
TRBD2,TRBV7-3,TRBJ2-1,NA,CASSLTSGNNEQFF,TGTGCCAGCAGCTTGACTAGCGGGAACAATGAGCAGTTCTTC
NA,TRBV9,TRBJ2-3,once,CASSVGASAPTDTQYF,TGTGCCAGCAGCGTAGGGGCTAGCGCCCCCACAGATACGCAGTATTTT
TRBD2,TRBV7-9,TRBJ2-3,NA,CASSFAGATDTQYF,TGTGCCAGCAGCTTTGCGGGAGCCACAGATACGCAGTATTTT
TRBD1,TRBV18,TRBJ1-2,NA,CASSPPGQGEDGYTF,TGTGCCAGCTCACCACCCGGACAGGGGGAGGATGGCTACACCTTC
NA,TRBV2,TRBJ2-7,NA,CASSVTSYEQYF,TGTGCCAGCAGCGTTACCAGTTACGAGCAGTACTTC
TRBD1,TRBV6-4,TRBJ1-6,once,CASSPGGRSSPLHF,TGTGCCAGCAGCCCAGGGGGCAGGAGTTCACCCCTCCACTTT
TRBD1,TRBV19,TRBJ1-2,NA,CASSYRTGDYGYTF,TGTGCCAGTAGTTACCGGACAGGGGACTATGGCTACACCTTC
NA,TRBV7-9,TRBJ1-5,NA,CASSSQWEIDQPQHF,TGTGCCAGCAGCTCCCAGTGGGAGATCGATCAGCCCCAGCATTTT
TRBD2,TRBV27,TRBJ2-2,NA,CATQTSGRATGELFF,TGTGCCACCCAAACTAGCGGGAGGGCCACCGGGGAGCTGTTTTTT
NA,TRBV6-5,TRBJ2-7,NA,CASRGTSRKEQYF,TGTGCCAGCAGGGGGACAAGTCGGAAGGAGCAGTACTTC
NA,TRBV10-3,TRBJ2-3,NA,CAISDQQGDTQYF,TGTGCCATCAGTGACCAGCAGGGAGATACGCAGTATTTT
NA,TRBV19,TRBJ1-1,NA,CASSMVEGGAAFF,TGTGCCAGTAGTATGGTAGAAGGAGGGGCCGCTTTCTTT
TRBD1,TRBV14,TRBJ2-1,NA,CASSARQGYNEQFF,TGTGCCAGCAGCGCCCGACAGGGGTACAATGAGCAGTTCTTC
TRBD1,TRBV29-1,TRBJ1-1,few,CSVAQGAFTEAFF,TGCAGCGTTGCCCAGGGGGCATTCACTGAAGCTTTCTTT
NA,TRBV24-1,TRBJ2-2,NA,CATSGIGITGELFF,TGTGCCACCAGTGGCATCGGGATCACCGGGGAGCTGTTTTTT
NA,TRBV5-1,TRBJ2-5,NA,CASSSIAVQETQYF,TGCGCCAGCAGCTCTATAGCGGTCCAAGAGACCCAGTACTTC
TRBD1,TRBV6-1,TRBJ2-1,NA,CASSEAFGQGGNEQFF,TGTGCCAGCAGTGAAGCTTTCGGACAGGGCGGGAATGAGCAGTTCTTC
NA,TRBV25-1,TRBJ1-4,NA,CASSEIGVGMGKLFF,TGTGCCAGCAGTGAAATCGGGGTGGGGATGGGAAAACTGTTTTTT
TRBD1,TRBV28,TRBJ1-1,NA,CASSPQGVEAFF,TGTGCCAGCAGTCCTCAGGGGGTAGAAGCTTTCTTT
TRBD1,TRBV5-8,TRBJ1-5,NA,CASSGLGTGITQPQHF,TGTGCCAGCAGCGGACTCGGGACAGGGATTACTCAGCCCCAGCATTTT
TRBD1,TRBV4-1,TRBJ1-1,NA,CASSHPGQSNTEAFF,TGCGCCAGCAGCCACCCGGGACAGTCGAACACTGAAGCTTTCTTT
NA,TRBV19,TRBJ1-1,NA,CASSTTLWPSTTNTEAFF,TGTGCCAGTAGTACCACCTTATGGCCGTCAACCACGAACACTGAAGCTTTCTTT
NA,TRBV27,TRBJ1-5,NA,CASSYPEGACSQPQHF,TGTGCCAGCAGCTACCCGGAAGGGGCATGTTCACAGCCCCAGCATTTT
NA,TRBV28,TRBJ1-3,NA,CASTLGNTIYF,TGTGCCAGCACCCTTGGAAACACCATATATTTT
TRBD1,TRBV2,TRBJ1-5,NA,CASSEDRGNQPQHF,TGTGCCAGCAGTGAGGACAGGGGCAATCAGCCCCAGCATTTT
TRBD1,TRBV7-2,TRBJ2-7,NA,CASSRGTGGGYEQYF,TGTGCCAGCAGCCGGGGGACAGGGGGGGGGTACGAGCAGTACTTC
NA,TRBV6-1,TRBJ1-5,NA,CASSESQNQPQHF,TGTGCCAGCAGTGAGTCGCAGAATCAGCCCCAGCATTTT
TRBD1,TRBV7-2,TRBJ2-7,NA,CASSPRQGLGEQYF,TGTGCCAGCAGCCCCCGACAGGGGTTGGGGGAGCAGTACTTC
NA,TRBV11-2,TRBJ2-3,NA,CASSFIDTQYF,TGTGCCAGCAGCTTCATCGATACGCAGTATTTT
TRBD2,TRBV24-1,TRBJ2-3,NA,CATGTSDGGTDTQYF,TGTGCCACCGGGACTAGCGATGGGGGCACAGATACGCAGTATTTT